This T cell receptor (beta chain) stems from a study of identical twins. Overall study results and limits: Surplus twin overlap in beta out-of-frame sequences was less pronounced.

Germline CDR1 and CDR2: MNHNS and SASEGT. V was clipped by 4 bases and J by 0 bases, with 7 bases between them. This CDR3 region has 14 residues. To note about this clonotype: Its antigen is not identified.

TCRdb processed the 5' RACE reads anew with MiXCR; each CDR3 protein has one entry. The data hold more than 1.5 million distinct CDR3 sequences, with less than 40% observed a single time. The chain couples TRBV6-1 to TRBJ1-5, with D tentatively TRBD1 (5 bases). The sample consisted of cord blood. The TCR comes from a newborn girl in good health. CDR3: CASSGGNSNQPQHF. The CDR3 DNA is TGTGCCAGCAGTGGGGGGAATAGCAATCAGCCCCAGCATTTT.